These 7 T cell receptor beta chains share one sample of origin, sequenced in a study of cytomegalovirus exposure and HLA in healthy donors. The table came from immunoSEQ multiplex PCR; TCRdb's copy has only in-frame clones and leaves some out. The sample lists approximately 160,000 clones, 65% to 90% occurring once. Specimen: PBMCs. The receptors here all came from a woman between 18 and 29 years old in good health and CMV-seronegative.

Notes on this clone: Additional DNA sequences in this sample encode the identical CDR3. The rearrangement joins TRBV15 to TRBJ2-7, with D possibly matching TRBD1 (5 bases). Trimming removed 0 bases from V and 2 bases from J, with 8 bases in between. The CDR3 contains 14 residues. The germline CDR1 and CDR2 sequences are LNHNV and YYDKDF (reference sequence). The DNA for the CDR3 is TGTGCCACCAGCAGAGACCAGGGCCCCTACGAGCAGTACTTC. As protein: CATSRDQGPYEQYF. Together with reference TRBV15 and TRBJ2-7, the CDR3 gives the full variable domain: DAMVIQNPRYQVTQFGKPVTLSCSQTLNHNVMYWYQQKSSQAPKLLFHYYDKDFNNEADTPDNFQSRRPNTSFCFLDIRSPGLGDTAMYLCATSRDQGPYEQYFGPGTRLTVT.

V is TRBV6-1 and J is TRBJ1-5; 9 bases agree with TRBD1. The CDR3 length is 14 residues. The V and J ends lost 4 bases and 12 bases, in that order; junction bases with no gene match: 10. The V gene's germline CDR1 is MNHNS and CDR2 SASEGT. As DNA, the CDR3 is TGTGCCAGCAGTGGATCGCGGACAGGGGAGGTCCAGCATTTT. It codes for CASSGSRTGEVQHF.

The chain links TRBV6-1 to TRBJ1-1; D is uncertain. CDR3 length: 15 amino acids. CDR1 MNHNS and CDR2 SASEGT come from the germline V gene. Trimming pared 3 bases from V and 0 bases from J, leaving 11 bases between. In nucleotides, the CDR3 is TGTGCCAGCAGTGACCCGGGATTTGTGAACACTGAAGCTTTCTTT. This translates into CASSDPGFVNTEAFF.

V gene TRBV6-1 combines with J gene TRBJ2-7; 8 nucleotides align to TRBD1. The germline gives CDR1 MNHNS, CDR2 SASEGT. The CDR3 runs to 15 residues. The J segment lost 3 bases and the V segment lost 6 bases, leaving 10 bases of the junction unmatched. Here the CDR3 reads CASRARQGMFYEQYF. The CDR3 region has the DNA TGTGCCAGCAGAGCCCGACAGGGGATGTTCTACGAGCAGTACTTC.

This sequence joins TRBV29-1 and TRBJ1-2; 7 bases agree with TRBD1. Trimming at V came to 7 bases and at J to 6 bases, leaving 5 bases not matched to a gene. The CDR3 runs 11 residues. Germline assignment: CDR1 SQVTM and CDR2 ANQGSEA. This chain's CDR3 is CSAITGDGYTF. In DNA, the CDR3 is TGCAGCGCGATAACAGGGGATGGCTACACCTTC.

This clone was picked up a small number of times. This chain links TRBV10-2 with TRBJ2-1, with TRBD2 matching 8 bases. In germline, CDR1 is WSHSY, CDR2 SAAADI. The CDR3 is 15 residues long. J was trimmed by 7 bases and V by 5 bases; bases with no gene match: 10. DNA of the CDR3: TGCGCCAGCAGTCAAGCGGGAGTGGCCTTAAATGAGCAGTTCTTC. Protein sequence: CASSQAGVALNEQFF.

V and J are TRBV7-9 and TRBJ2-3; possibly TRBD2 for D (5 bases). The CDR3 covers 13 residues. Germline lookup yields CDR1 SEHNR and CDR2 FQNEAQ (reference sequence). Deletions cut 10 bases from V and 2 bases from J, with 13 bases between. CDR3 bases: TGTGCCACCCCCCCCGGGGACACAGATACGCAGTATTTT. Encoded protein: CATPPGDTDTQYF.